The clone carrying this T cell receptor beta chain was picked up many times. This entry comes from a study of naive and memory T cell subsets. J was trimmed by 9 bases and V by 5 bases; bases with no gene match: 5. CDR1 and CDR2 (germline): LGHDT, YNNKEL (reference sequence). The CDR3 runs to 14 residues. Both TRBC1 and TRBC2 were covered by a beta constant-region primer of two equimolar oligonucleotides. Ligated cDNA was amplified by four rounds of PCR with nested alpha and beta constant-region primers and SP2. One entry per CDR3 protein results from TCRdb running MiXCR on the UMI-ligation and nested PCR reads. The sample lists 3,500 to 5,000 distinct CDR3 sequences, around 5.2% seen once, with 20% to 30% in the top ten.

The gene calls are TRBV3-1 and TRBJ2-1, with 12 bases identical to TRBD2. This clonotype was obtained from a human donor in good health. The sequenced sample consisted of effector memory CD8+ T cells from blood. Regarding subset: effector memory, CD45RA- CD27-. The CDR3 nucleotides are TGTGCCAGCAGCAGAATGACTAGCGGGGGTGAGCAGTTCTTC. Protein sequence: CASSRMTSGGEQFF.